Following are 5 T cell receptor beta chains from one sample sequenced in a study of cytomegalovirus exposure and HLA in healthy donors. The primer mix had 60 Vbeta and 13 Jbeta primers. Sequencing used immunoSEQ multiplex PCR; TCRdb keeps in-frame clones, though not all of them. The sample lists roughly 100,000 clones, 64% occurring once. The sample comprised PBMCs. Receptors were obtained from a man in his sixties in good health and CMV-seronegative.

The chain combines TRBV5-1 with TRBJ2-7; D call uncertain. V lost 2 bases, J lost 6 bases, and 15 bases lay in between. The CDR3 is made up of 14 amino acids. From germline, CDR1 is SGHRS and CDR2 YFSETQ. In nucleotides, the CDR3 is TGCGCCAGCAGCTTACAGCTCGGATCGCGCGAGCAGTACTTC. This translates into CASSLQLGSREQYF.

The chain couples TRBV19 to TRBJ2-1; D may be TRBD1 (6 bases). The CDR3 consists of 16 residues. CDR1 is LNHDA and CDR2 is SQIVND in the germline V gene (reference sequence). Trimming pared 0 bases from V and 4 bases from J, leaving 13 bases between. The CDR3 reads CASSIDWGQAYNEQFF. The CDR3, as DNA: TGTGCCAGTAGTATAGATTGGGGACAAGCGTACAATGAGCAGTTCTTC.

The rearrangement uses TRBV6-1 and TRBJ1-5; TRBD1 matches at 8 bases. Unmatched junction bases numbered 5, after V lost 7 bases and J lost 6 bases. The CDR3 extends over 13 amino acids. CDR1 and CDR2 from the germline V gene are MNHNS and SASEGT. The DNA of the CDR3 is TGTGCCAGCACTAAGCAGGGGGCTCAGCCCCAGCATTTT. This translates into CASTKQGAQPQHF.

This clone was detected only a few times. This chain connects TRBV5-5 to TRBJ2-7; 11 bases line up with TRBD2. Germline V gene sequence: CDR1 SGHKS, CDR2 YYEKEE (reference sequence). The CDR3 runs 15 residues. J lost 0 bases, V lost 4 bases, and 3 bases had no gene match. CDR3 sequence (DNA): TGTGCCAGCAGCAAGACTAGCGGGGCCTCCTACGAGCAGTACTTC. Translated, it gives CASSKTSGASYEQYF.

J is TRBJ2-4 and V is TRBV5-5; D possibly corresponds to TRBD1 (7 bases). This CDR3 comprises 15 residues. Germline lookup yields CDR1 SGHKS and CDR2 YYEKEE (reference sequence). Trimming took 0 bases from V and 4 from J, leaving 11 bases between them. CDR3 bases: TGTGCCAGCAGCTTGGGGCGGGACAGTAAAAACATTCAGTACTTC. Encoded protein: CASSLGRDSKNIQYF.